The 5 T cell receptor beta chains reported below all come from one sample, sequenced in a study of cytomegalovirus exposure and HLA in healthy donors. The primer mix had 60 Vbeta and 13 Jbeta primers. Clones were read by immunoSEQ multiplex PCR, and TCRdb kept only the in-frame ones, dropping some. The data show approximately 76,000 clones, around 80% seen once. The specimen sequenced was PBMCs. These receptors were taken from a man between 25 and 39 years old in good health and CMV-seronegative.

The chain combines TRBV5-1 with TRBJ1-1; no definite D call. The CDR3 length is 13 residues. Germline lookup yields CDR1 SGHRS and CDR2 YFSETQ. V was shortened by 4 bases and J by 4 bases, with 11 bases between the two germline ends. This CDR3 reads CASSSTGFTEAFF. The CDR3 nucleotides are TGCGCCAGCAGCAGTACGGGTTTCACTGAAGCTTTCTTT.

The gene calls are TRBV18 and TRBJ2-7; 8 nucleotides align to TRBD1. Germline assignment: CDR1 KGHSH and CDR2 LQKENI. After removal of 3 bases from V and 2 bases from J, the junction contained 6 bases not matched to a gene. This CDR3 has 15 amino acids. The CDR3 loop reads CASSPLGQGTYEQYF. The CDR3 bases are TGTGCCAGCTCACCTCTAGGACAGGGAACCTACGAGCAGTACTTC.

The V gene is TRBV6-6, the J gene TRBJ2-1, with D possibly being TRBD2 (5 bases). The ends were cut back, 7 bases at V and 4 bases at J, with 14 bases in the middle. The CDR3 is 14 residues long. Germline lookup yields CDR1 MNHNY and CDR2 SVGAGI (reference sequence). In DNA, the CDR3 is TGTGCCAGCATCCTAGGGAGTAGTTACAATGAGCAGTTCTTC. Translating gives CASILGSSYNEQFF.

The CDR3 sequence: CASSFSNSRAFF. Written as DNA, the CDR3 is TGTGCCAGCAGCTTCTCCAACTCTCGAGCTTTCTTT. The V call is TRBV5-6, the J call TRBJ1-1; D ambiguous. Germline loops: CDR1 SGHDT, CDR2 YYEEEE. Trimming took 2 bases from V and 10 from J, leaving 12 bases between them. The length of the CDR3 is 12 residues. Variable domain in full (rest from reference TRBV5-6 and TRBJ1-1): DAGVTQSPTHLIKTRGQQVTLRCSPKSGHDTVSWYQQALGQGPQFIFQYYEEEERQRGNFPDRFSGHQFPNYSSELNVNALLLGDSALYLCASSFSNSRAFFGQGTRLTVV.

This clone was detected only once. CDR3 sequence (DNA): TGTGCCAGCAGCTCGACAGGGATTGAGCAGTACTTC. Encoded protein: CASSSTGIEQYF. The chain recombines TRBV7-9 with TRBJ2-7; TRBD1 aligns across 7 bases. The J segment lost 7 bases and the V segment lost 4 bases, leaving 4 bases of the junction unmatched. This CDR3 comprises 12 residues. CDR1 is SEHNR and CDR2 is FQNEAQ in the germline V gene (reference sequence).